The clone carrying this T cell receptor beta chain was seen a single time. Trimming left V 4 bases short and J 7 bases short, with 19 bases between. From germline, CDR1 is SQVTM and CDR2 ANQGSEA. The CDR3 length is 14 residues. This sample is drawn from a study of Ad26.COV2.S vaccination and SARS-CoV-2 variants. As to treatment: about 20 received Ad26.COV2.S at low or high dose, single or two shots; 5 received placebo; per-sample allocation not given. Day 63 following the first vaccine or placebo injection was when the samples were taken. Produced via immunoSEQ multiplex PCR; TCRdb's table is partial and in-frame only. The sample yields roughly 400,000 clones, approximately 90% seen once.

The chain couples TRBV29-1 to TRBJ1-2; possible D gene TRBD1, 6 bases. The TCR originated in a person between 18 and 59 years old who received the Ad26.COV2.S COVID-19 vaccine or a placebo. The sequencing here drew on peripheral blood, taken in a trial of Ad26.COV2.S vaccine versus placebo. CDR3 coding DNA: TGCAGCGTTGCTGGTGGGGGGCGTGCGACTGGCTACACCTTC. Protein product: CSVAGGGRATGYTF. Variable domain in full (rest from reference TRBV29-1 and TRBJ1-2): SAVISQKPSRDICQRGTSLTIQCQVDSQVTMMFWYRQQPGQSLTLIATANQGSEATYESGFVIDKFPISRPNLTFSTLTVSNMSPEDSSIYLCSVAGGGRATGYTFGSGTRLTVV.